This TCR beta chain appears in the sequencing data of a study of vaccination and CD4 T cells after COVID-19. CDR3 size: 16 residues. From germline, CDR1 is MNHEY and CDR2 SMNVEV (reference sequence). After removal of 6 bases from V and 8 bases from J, the junction contained 13 bases not matched to a gene. Comments on this clonotype: The antigen is not known.

Treatment noted: approximately nine-day PBMC culture with coronavirus spike peptide pools or control peptides (ViraFEST assay). An Oncomine TCR Beta short-read assay was used to sequence the DNA from cultured CD4+ T cells. TCRdb reprocessed the PCR reads via MiXCR and lists one record per CDR3 protein. The sample yields about 13,000 distinct CDR3 sequences, roughly 60% seen once. This chain connects TRBV27 to TRBJ2-1, with 10 bases aligning to TRBD2. The origin of this receptor is a human donor who had recovered from COVID-19. Specimen: CD4+ T cells from blood, cultured in vitro. Written as DNA, the CDR3 is TGTGCCAGCAGGCGAGCCGGGACTAGCGCCAGGGATGAGCAGTTCTTC. Encoded protein: CASRRAGTSARDEQFF.